This T cell receptor (beta chain) appears in the sequencing data of a study of blood T cell repertoires in COVID-19. Sequenced by immunoSEQ multiplex PCR; TCRdb stores in-frame clones only, minus some. The table records a few hundred thousand clones, approximately 85% of them present only once. The CDR3 sequence is 13 residues long. V was cut by 2 bases and J by 6 bases, with 12 bases left in between. Germline V CDR1 and CDR2: SGDLS, YYNGEE. The gene calls are TRBV9 and TRBJ2-7, with a weak D call TRBD2 (5 bases). This TCR was sampled from a woman in her twenties or thirties who had recovered from COVID-19. The sample comprised PBMCs or T cells enriched from blood (not recorded which). The CDR3 DNA reads as TGTGCCAGCAGCGTCGATGGACGGGGCGAGCAGTACTTC. Encoded protein: CASSVDGRGEQYF.